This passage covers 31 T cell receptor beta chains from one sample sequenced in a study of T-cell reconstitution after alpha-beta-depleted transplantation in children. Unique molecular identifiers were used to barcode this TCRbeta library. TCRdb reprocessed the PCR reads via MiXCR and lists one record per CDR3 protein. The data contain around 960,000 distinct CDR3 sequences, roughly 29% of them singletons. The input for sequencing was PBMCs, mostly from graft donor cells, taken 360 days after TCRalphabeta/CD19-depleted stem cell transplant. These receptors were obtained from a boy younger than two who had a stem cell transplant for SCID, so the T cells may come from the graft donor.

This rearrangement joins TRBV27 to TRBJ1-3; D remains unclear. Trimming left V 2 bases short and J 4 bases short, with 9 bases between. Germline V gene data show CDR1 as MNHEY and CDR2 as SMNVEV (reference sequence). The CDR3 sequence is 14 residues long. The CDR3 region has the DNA TGTGCCAGCAGTTTAACCCGGCTAGGAAACACCATATATTTT. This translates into CASSLTRLGNTIYF.

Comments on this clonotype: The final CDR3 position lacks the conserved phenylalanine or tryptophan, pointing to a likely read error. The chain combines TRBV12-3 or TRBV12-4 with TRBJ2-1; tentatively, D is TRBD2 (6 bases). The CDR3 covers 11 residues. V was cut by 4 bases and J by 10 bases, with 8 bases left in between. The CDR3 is CASSSGLEQFS. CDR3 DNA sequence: TGTGCCAGCAGTTCAGGACTAGAGCAGTTCTCC.

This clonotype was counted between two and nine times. The CDR3 sequence is CSVDGYGGTYEQYF. The CDR3 nucleotides are TGCAGCGTTGACGGGTACGGGGGAACCTACGAGCAGTACTTC. The rearrangement links TRBV29-1 to TRBJ2-7; D may be TRBD2 (6 bases). Trimming stripped 3 bases from V and 2 bases from J, with 14 bases between. Germline lookup yields CDR1 SQVTM and CDR2 ANQGSEA. The CDR3 covers 14 residues.

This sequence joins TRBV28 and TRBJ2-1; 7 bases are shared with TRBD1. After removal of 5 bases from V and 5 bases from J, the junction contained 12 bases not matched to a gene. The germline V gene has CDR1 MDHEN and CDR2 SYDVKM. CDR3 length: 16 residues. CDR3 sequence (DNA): TGTGCCAGCAGTCCAACCCGGGACAGAGTAGACAATGAGCAGTTCTTC. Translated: CASSPTRDRVDNEQFF.

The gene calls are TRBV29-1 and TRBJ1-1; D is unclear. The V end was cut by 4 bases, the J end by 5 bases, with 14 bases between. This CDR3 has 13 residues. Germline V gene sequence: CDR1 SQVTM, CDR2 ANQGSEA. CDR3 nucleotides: TGCAGCGTTGGGACCCTTTTTGGAACTGAAGCTTTCTTT. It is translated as CSVGTLFGTEAFF.

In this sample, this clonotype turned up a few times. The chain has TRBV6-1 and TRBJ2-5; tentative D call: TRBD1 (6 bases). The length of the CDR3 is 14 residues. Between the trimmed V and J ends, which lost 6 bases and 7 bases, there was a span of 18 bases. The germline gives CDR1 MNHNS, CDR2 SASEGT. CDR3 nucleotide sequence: TGTGCCAGCAGGAGACAGGCGTTTGGAAGGACCCAGTACTTC. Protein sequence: CASRRQAFGRTQYF.

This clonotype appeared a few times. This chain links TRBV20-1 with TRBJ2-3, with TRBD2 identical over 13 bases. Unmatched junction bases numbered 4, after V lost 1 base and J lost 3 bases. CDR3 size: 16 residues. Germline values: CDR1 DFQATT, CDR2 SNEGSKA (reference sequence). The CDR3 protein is CSARVRTSGGTDTQYF. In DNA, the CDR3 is TGCAGTGCTAGAGTAAGGACTAGCGGGGGAACAGATACGCAGTATTTT.

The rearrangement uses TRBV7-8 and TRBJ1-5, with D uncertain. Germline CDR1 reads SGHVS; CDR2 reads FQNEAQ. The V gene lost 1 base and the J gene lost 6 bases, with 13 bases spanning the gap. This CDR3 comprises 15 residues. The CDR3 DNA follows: TGTGCCAGCAGCTTAGTGGTTGGAGAGGTTCAGCCCCAGCATTTT. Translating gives CASSLVVGEVQPQHF. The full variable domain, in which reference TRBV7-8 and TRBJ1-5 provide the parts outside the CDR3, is GAGVSQSPRYKVAKRGQDVALRCDPISGHVSLFWYQQALGQGPEFLTYFQNEAQLDKSGLPSDRFFAERPEGSVSTLKIQRTQQEDSAVYLCASSLVVGEVQPQHFGDGTRLSIL.

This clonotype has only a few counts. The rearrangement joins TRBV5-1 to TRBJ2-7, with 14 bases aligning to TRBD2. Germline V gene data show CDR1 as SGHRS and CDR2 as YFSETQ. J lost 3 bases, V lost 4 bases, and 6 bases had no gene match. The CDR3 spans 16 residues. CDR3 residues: CASSPGTSGGYYEQYF. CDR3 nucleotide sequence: TGCGCCAGCAGCCCCGGGACTAGCGGGGGTTACTACGAGCAGTACTTC.

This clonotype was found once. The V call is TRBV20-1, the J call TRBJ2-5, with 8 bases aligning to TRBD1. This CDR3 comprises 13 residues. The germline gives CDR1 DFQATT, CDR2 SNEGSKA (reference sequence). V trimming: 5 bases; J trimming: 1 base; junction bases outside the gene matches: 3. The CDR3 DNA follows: TGCAGTGCTTTGCAGGGGGCCCAAGAGACCCAGTACTTC. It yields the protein CSALQGAQETQYF.

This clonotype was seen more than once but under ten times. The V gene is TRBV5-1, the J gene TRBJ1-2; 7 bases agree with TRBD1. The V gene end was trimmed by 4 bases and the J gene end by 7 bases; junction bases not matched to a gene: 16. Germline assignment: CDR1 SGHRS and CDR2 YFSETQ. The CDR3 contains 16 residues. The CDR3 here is CASSLGTATARGGYTF. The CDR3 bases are TGCGCCAGCAGCCTCGGGACAGCCACTGCGAGGGGTGGCTACACCTTC.

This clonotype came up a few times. CDR3 sequence: CASSRTGGHGYTF. For the CDR3, the DNA is TGTGCCAGCAGCCGCACAGGGGGCCATGGCTACACCTTC. This chain links TRBV12-3 or TRBV12-4 with TRBJ1-2; the match to TRBD1 covers 9 bases. This CDR3 spans 13 amino acids. The V gene end was trimmed by 6 bases and the J gene end by 6 bases; junction bases not matched to a gene: 5.

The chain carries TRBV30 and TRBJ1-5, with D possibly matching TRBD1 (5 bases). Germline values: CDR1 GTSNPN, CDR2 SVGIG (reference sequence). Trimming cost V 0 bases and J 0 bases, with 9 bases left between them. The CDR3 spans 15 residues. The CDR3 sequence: CAWSVRGHSNQPQHF. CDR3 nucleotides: TGTGCCTGGAGTGTACGGGGCCATAGCAATCAGCCCCAGCATTTT.

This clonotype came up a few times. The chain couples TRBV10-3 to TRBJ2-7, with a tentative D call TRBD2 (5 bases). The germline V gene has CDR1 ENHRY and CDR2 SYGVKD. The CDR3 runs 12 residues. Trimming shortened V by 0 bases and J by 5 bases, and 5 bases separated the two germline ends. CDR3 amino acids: CAISESGNEQYF. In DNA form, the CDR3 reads TGTGCCATCAGTGAGTCCGGGAACGAGCAGTACTTC.

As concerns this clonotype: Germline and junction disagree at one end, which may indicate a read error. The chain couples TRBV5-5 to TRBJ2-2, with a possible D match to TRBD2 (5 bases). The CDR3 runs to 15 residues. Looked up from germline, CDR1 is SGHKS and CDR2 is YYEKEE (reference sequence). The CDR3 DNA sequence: TGTGCCAGCAGTTTGGACTCTAGGCCACCCGGGGAGCTGTTTTTT. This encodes CASSLDSRPPGELFF.

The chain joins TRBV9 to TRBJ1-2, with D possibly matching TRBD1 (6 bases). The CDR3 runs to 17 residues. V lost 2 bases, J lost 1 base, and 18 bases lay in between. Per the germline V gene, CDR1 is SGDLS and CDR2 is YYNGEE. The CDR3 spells CASSVLPGTYGNYGYTF. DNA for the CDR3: TGTGCCAGCAGCGTTCTACCCGGGACATATGGTAACTATGGCTACACCTTC.

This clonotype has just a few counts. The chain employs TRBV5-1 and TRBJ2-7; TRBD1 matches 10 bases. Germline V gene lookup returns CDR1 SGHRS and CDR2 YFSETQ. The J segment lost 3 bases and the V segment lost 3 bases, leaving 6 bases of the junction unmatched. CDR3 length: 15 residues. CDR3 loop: CASSYGGQGVYEQYF. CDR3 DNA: TGCGCCAGCAGCTACGGCGGACAGGGGGTCTACGAGCAGTACTTC. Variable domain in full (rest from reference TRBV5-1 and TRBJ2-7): KAGVTQTPRYLIKTRGQQVTLSCSPISGHRSVSWYQQTPGQGLQFLFEYFSETQRNKGNFPGRFSGRQFSNSRSEMNVSTLELGDSALYLCASSYGGQGVYEQYFGPGTRLTVT.

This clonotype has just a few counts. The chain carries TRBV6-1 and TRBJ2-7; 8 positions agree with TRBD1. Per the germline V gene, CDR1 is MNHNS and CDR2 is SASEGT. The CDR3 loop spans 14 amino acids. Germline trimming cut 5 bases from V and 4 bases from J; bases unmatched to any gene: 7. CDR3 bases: TGTGCCAGCAGTATGGAGGGACAGGTTTACGAGCAGTACTTC. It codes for CASSMEGQVYEQYF.

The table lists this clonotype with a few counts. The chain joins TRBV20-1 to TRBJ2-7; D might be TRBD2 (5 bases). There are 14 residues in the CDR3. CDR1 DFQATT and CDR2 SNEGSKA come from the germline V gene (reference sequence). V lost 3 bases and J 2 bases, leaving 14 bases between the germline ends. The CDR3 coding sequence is TGCAGTGCTAGTTCCCCGGGAATCCCCTACGAGCAGTACTTC. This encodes CSASSPGIPYEQYF.

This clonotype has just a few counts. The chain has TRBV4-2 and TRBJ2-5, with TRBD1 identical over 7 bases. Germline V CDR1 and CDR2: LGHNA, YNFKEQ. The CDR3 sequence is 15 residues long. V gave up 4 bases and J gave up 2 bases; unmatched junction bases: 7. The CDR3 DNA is TGTGCCAGCAGCCTCCTAGACAGGGAACAAGAGACCCAGTACTTC. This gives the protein CASSLLDREQETQYF.

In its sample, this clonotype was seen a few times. The CDR3 region is CASSLSTYSYEQYF. Written as DNA, the CDR3 is TGCGCCAGCAGCTTGTCAACATATTCCTACGAGCAGTACTTC. The chain is built from TRBV5-1 and TRBJ2-7; D uncertain. The CDR3 sequence is 14 residues long. The V gene lost 1 base and the J gene lost 1 base, with 9 bases spanning the gap. Germline V gives CDR1 SGHRS, CDR2 YFSETQ.

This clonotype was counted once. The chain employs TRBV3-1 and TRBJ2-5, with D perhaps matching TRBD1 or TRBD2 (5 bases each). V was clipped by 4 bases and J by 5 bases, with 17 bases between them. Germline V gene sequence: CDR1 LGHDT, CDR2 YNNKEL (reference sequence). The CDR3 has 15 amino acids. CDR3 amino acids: CASSPGPLDGETQYF. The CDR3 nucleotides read TGTGCCAGCAGCCCGGGACCTTTAGATGGGGAGACCCAGTACTTC.

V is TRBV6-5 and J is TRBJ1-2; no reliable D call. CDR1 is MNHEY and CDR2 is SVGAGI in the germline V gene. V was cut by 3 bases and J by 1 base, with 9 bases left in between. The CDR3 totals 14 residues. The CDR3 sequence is CASSYRWNNYGYTF. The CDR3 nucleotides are TGTGCCAGCAGTTATCGTTGGAATAACTATGGCTACACCTTC.

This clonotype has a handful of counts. The CDR3 DNA is TGTGCCAGCAGTCCCCAGATCCCTCCCAATGAGCAGTTCTTC. Protein product: CASSPQIPPNEQFF. The rearrangement links TRBV6-1 to TRBJ2-1; D remains ambiguous. The V end lost 5 bases, the J end lost 6 bases, and 14 bases lay between the germline ends. The V gene's germline CDR1 is MNHNS and CDR2 SASEGT. The CDR3 is made up of 14 amino acids.

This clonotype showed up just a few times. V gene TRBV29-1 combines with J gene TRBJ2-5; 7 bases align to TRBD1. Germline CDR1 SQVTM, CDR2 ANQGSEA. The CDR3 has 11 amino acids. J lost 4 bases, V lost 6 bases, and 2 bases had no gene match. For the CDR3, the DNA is TGCAGCGTACGGGACAGAGAGACCCAGTACTTC. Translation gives CSVRDRETQYF.

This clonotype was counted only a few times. CDR3 loop: CASSPDGSSYEQYF. DNA of the CDR3: TGTGCCAGCAGTCCGGACGGGAGCTCCTACGAGCAGTACTTC. The chain uses TRBV12-3 or TRBV12-4 and TRBJ2-7; D might be TRBD2 (6 bases). V was pared by 5 bases and J by 0 bases, with 11 bases between. CDR3 size: 14 residues.

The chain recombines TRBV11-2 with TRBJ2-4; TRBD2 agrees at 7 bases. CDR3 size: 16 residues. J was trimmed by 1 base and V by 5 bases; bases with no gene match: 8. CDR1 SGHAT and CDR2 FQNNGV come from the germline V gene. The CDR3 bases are TGTGCCAGCAGCCCGAGGCCTAGCGGCGCCAAAAACATTCAGTACTTC. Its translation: CASSPRPSGAKNIQYF.

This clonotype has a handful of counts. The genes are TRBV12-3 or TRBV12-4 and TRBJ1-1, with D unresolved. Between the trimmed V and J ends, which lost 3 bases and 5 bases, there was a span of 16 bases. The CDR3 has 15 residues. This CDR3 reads CASSFPTAGGTEAFF. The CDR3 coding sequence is TGTGCCAGCAGTTTTCCCACGGCGGGAGGGACTGAAGCTTTCTTT.

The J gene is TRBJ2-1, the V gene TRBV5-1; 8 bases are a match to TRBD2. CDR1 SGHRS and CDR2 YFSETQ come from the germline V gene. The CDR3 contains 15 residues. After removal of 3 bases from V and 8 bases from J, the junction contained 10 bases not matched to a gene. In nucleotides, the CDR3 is TGCGCCAGCAGCTCCGATAGCGGGGAAGGATATGAGCAGTTCTTC. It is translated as CASSSDSGEGYEQFF.

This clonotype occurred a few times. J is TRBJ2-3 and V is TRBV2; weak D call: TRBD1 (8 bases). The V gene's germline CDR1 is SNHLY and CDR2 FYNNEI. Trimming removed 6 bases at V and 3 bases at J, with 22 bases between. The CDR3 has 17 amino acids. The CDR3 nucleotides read TGTGCCAGCAGGGACCTTAGGACAGGGCGGGGGACAGATACGCAGTATTTT. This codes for CASRDLRTGRGTDTQYF.

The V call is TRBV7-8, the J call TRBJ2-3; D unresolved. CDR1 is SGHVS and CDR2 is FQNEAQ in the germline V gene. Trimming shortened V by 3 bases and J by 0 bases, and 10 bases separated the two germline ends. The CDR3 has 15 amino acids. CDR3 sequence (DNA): TGTGCCAGCAGCTTCGAGGCACTTAGCACAGATACGCAGTATTTT. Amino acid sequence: CASSFEALSTDTQYF.